The 7 T cell receptor beta chains in this list originate from one sample, sequenced in a study of patients and donors after allogeneic stem cell transplantation (dated by TCRdb to between 2020 and 2021). The library was generated by RT-PCR. Data came from a NextSeq 550. TCRdb's own reprocessing of the public reads used fastp at Q25 and MiXCR and kept productive beta chains. Every entry covers one CDR3 protein and lists the most common genes and DNA from its rows. For this sample the table gives around 200,000 distinct CDR3 sequences, of which around 40% were detected only once. The ten largest make up about 9.9% of the sample. The sample taken for sequencing was blood, either unsorted or a sorted T cell fraction (not recorded which). Receptor source: a human donor who was either an allogeneic HSCT recipient or a stem cell or donor lymphocyte infusion donor (not recorded which). It is not recorded whose cells these are; they may come from a transplant donor.

This clonotype has just a few counts. The rearrangement joins TRBV28 to TRBJ1-5; 7 bases map to TRBD1. V lost 3 bases, J lost 9 bases, and 8 bases stayed unmatched. The V gene's germline CDR1 is MDHEN and CDR2 SYDVKM. The CDR3 extends over 14 amino acids. Here the CDR3 reads CASSLSRGLWPQHF. DNA of the CDR3: TGTGCCAGCAGTTTGTCCAGGGGGTTATGGCCCCAGCATTTT.

This clonotype was counted between two and nine times. The chain uses TRBV20-1 and TRBJ1-6, with a tentative D call TRBD1 (5 bases). Germline values: CDR1 DFQATT, CDR2 SNEGSKA (reference sequence). The CDR3 runs 13 residues. V lost 6 bases and J 10 bases, leaving 16 bases between the germline ends. The CDR3 DNA reads TGCAGTGCGGGGCCTCCCATAGACTCACCCCTCCACTTT. It yields the protein CSAGPPIDSPLHF.

J is TRBJ1-6 and V is TRBV20-1; TRBD1 aligns across 8 bases. Trimming took 3 bases from V and 4 from J; bases not matched to a gene: 11. CDR1 and CDR2 (germline): DFQATT, SNEGSKA (reference sequence). The CDR3 spans 17 residues. CDR3: CSASLWGQAIYNSPLHF. The CDR3 DNA follows: TGCAGTGCTAGCCTCTGGGGACAGGCAATTTATAATTCACCCCTCCACTTT.

This clonotype was detected a few times. V is TRBV29-1 and J is TRBJ1-1; possible D gene TRBD1, 6 bases. Germline assignment: CDR1 SQVTM and CDR2 ANQGSEA. The ends were cut back, 1 base at V and 6 bases at J, with 6 bases in the middle. This CDR3 is 11 amino acids long. For the CDR3, the DNA is TGCAGCGTTGAAGGGACAGCTGAAGCTTTCTTT. Translated, it gives CSVEGTAEAFF. Looking up the rest from reference TRBV29-1 and TRBJ1-1 gives the full variable domain: SAVISQKPSRDICQRGTSLTIQCQVDSQVTMMFWYRQQPGQSLTLIATANQGSEATYESGFVIDKFPISRPNLTFSTLTVSNMSPEDSSIYLCSVEGTAEAFFGQGTRLTVV.

The CDR3 coding sequence is TGTGCCAGCAGCCTCCATGGGACACCATCCGGGGAGCTGTTTTTT. It translates to CASSLHGTPSGELFF. V and J are TRBV3-1 and TRBJ2-2; possibly TRBD1 for D (6 bases). CDR3 length equals 15 residues. V gave up 4 bases and J gave up 6 bases, with 15 bases separating them. The germline V gene encodes CDR1 LGHDT and CDR2 YNNKEL (reference sequence).

This clonotype was observed a handful of times. V and J are TRBV12-3 or TRBV12-4 and TRBJ1-1; a possible D gene is TRBD1 (6 bases). Trimming removed 2 bases from V and 10 bases from J, with 14 bases in between. CDR3 length: 13 amino acids. CDR3 nucleotides: TGTGCCAGCAGTTTATTGGGGGGCAACGCAGCTTTCTTT. Its translation: CASSLLGGNAAFF.

With respect to this clonotype: Mismatch with germline at one junction end may stem from a read error. The chain is built from TRBV28 and TRBJ2-7; 8 bases match TRBD1. The CDR3 extends over 14 amino acids. Germline CDR1 reads MDHEN; CDR2 reads SYDVKM. The CDR3 bases are TGTGCCAGCAGTCCTGGTAGCAGACAGGGGCTGAATGACTTC. This translates into CASSPGSRQGLNDF.